These T cell receptor beta chains were read from a single sample in a study of T cell changes during pregnancy in multiple sclerosis. TCRdb keeps only in-frame clones here, not all; method: immunoSEQ multiplex PCR. The sample contains 55,000 to 85,000 clones, roughly 92% of which appear only once. The starting material was peripheral blood, obtained in the second trimester of pregnancy. All receptors come from a female donor with multiple sclerosis, enrolled in a pregnancy study. Both conserved end residues are part of each CDR3. Each record gives: clone size, V gene, J gene, D gene, CDR3 DNA, CDR3 protein. The D gene is left open where the match is weak. Some rows mark clone size as missing; the rest say once, few, many or name a class of expanded clone.

>once|TRBV5-6|TRBJ2-7|TRBD1
TGTGCCAGCAGCTTCGGGACAGGGGCGGCCTACGAGCAGTACTTC
CASSFGTGAAYEQYF
>.|TRBV11-3|TRBJ1-1|TRBD1
TGTGCCAGCAGCTTAAGGGACAGTCGCACTGAAGCTTTCTTT
CASSLRDSRTEAFF
>.|TRBV7-2|TRBJ2-7|.
TGTGCCAGCAGCCCCATTGTAGATACCTACGAGCAGTACTTC
CASSPIVDTYEQYF
>.|TRBV19|TRBJ2-3|.
TGTGCCAGTAGCCATAGGGGGGGGCGCCTCCCAGATACGCAGTATTTT
CASSHRGGRLPDTQYF
>.|TRBV6-6|TRBJ2-7|TRBD1
TGTGCCAGCAGTTACTCGCTCGGGACAGGCTACGAGCAGTACTTC
CASSYSLGTGYEQYF
>.|TRBV19|TRBJ1-5|.
TGTGCCAGTATTCAGTCGGGACACCGCAATCAGCCCCAGCATTTT
CASIQSGHRNQPQHF
>many|TRBV7-9|TRBJ1-2|.
TGTGCCAGCACCAAATCGGGGGAAGACCATGGCTACACCTTC
CASTKSGEDHGYTF
>.|TRBV19|TRBJ2-1|.
TGTGCCAGTACCATATTGTGGGGGGGCCAGGGTGAGCAGTTCTTC
CASTILWGGQGEQFF
>.|TRBV14|TRBJ2-7|TRBD2
TGTGCCAGCAGCCAAGACGAAAAGCGGGAGAGGGACGAGCAGTACTTC
CASSQDEKRERDEQYF
>.|TRBV27|TRBJ2-6|.
TGTGCCAGCAGTCCCATCGACAGCAGCTCTGGGGCCAACGTCCTGACTTTC
CASSPIDSSSGANVLTF
>.|TRBV11-3|TRBJ2-2|TRBD2
TGTGCCAGCAGCTCGGACACTAGCGTGAACACCGGGGAGCTGTTTTTT
CASSSDTSVNTGELFF
>.|TRBV7-2|TRBJ1-4|.
TGTGCCAGCAGCTTACGTCCGGGTCTAGTGGATGAAAAACTGTTTTTT
CASSLRPGLVDEKLFF
>.|TRBV19|TRBJ2-2|TRBD2
TGTGCCAGTAGTCCCAGACTAGCGGGGGCCACCGGGGAGCTGTTTTTT
CASSPRLAGATGELFF
>once|TRBV13|TRBJ2-3|TRBD2
TGTGCCAGCAGCCCCCAGAGCGGGGGGGCCGGCACAGATACGCAGTATTTT
CASSPQSGGAGTDTQYF
>few|TRBV2|TRBJ1-6|TRBD1
TGTGCCAGCAGATCAATCGGACAGGGTTTGTATAATTCACCCCTCCACTTT
CASRSIGQGLYNSPLHF
>once|TRBV6-1|TRBJ2-7|.
TGTGCCAGCAGGGACTCGATCTACTACGAGCAGTACTTC
CASRDSIYYEQYF
>few|TRBV5-4|TRBJ1-1|TRBD1
TGTGCCAGCAGCTCCTCGACAGGGGTCCCTGAAGCTTTCTTT
CASSSSTGVPEAFF
>.|TRBV5-1|TRBJ2-7|TRBD1
TGCGCCAGCAGCCCCAGCAGGACAGGAGCCTACGAGCAGTACTTC
CASSPSRTGAYEQYF
>.|TRBV28|TRBJ1-1|TRBD1
TGTGCCAGCAGTCCGTCACAGGGGGGTTCGGCTGAAGCTTTCTTT
CASSPSQGGSAEAFF
>.|TRBV9|TRBJ2-3|.
TGTGCCAGCAGCTTATCAATACATGGCTTTAGCACAGATACGCAGTATTTT
CASSLSIHGFSTDTQYF
>.|TRBV18|TRBJ2-7|TRBD2
TGTGCCAGCTCACCACGGGGCGGGAGGATGGACGAGCAGTACTTC
CASSPRGGRMDEQYF
>.|TRBV5-4|TRBJ2-1|.
TGTGCCAGCAGCTTGGGACTACCGAGCTCCTACAATGAGCAGTTCTTC
CASSLGLPSSYNEQFF
>.|TRBV4-1|TRBJ1-1|.
TGCGCCAGCAGCCAAGACAGGAACACTGAAGCTTTCTTT
CASSQDRNTEAFF
>once|TRBV19|TRBJ1-1|TRBD1
TGTGCCAGTAGACCGGGACAGCAGAACACTGAAGCTTTCTTT
CASRPGQQNTEAFF
>.|TRBV11-2|TRBJ2-1|TRBD1
TGTGCCAGCAGCTTAGAGCCGACCCGACAGGGAAGGGAGCAGTTCTTC
CASSLEPTRQGREQFF
>.|TRBV19|TRBJ1-5|TRBD1
TGTGCCAGTAGTGGCGTAGGACAGGGGGTGAGTGGCAATCAGCCCCAGCATTTT
CASSGVGQGVSGNQPQHF
>once|TRBV7-2|TRBJ2-7|TRBD2
TGTGCCAGCAGCTTAGCGCTGACTAGCTTGCTCGAGCAGTACTTC
CASSLALTSLLEQYF
>.|TRBV18|TRBJ2-1|TRBD1
TGTGCCAGCTCACTGGACAGGGGCTACAATGAGCAGTTCTTC
CASSLDRGYNEQFF
>.|TRBV5-1|TRBJ1-1|.
TGCGCCAGCAGACAGGGCGAAGTGGGAACTGAAGCTTTCTTT
CASRQGEVGTEAFF
>.|TRBV11-2|TRBJ1-2|.
TGTGCCAGCAGCTTATCAGGCTATGGCTACACCTTC
CASSLSGYGYTF
>.|TRBV7-9|TRBJ2-1|TRBD2
TGTGCCAGCAGCTCCCTAGCGGGGTCCTACAATGAGCAGTTCTTC
CASSSLAGSYNEQFF
>.|TRBV19|TRBJ1-1|.
TGTGCCAGTAAGAGCTTGAACACTGAAGCTTTCTTT
CASKSLNTEAFF
>.|TRBV19|TRBJ1-5|TRBD1
TGTGCCAGTACCGGGCGGGCAGGGGGGTTGGACGGCAATCAGCCCCAGCATTTT
CASTGRAGGLDGNQPQHF
>.|TRBV13|TRBJ1-5|.
TGTGCCAGCAGCTCCTACCCTGGGCCCCAGCATTTT
CASSSYPGPQHF
>.|TRBV10-3|TRBJ1-2|TRBD1
TGTGCCATCAGGAATACAGGGGACCATGGCTACACCTTC
CAIRNTGDHGYTF
>.|TRBV11-3|TRBJ2-1|TRBD1
TGTGCCAGCAGCTCCAGACAGGGTCCATCCAATGAGCAGTTCTTC
CASSSRQGPSNEQFF